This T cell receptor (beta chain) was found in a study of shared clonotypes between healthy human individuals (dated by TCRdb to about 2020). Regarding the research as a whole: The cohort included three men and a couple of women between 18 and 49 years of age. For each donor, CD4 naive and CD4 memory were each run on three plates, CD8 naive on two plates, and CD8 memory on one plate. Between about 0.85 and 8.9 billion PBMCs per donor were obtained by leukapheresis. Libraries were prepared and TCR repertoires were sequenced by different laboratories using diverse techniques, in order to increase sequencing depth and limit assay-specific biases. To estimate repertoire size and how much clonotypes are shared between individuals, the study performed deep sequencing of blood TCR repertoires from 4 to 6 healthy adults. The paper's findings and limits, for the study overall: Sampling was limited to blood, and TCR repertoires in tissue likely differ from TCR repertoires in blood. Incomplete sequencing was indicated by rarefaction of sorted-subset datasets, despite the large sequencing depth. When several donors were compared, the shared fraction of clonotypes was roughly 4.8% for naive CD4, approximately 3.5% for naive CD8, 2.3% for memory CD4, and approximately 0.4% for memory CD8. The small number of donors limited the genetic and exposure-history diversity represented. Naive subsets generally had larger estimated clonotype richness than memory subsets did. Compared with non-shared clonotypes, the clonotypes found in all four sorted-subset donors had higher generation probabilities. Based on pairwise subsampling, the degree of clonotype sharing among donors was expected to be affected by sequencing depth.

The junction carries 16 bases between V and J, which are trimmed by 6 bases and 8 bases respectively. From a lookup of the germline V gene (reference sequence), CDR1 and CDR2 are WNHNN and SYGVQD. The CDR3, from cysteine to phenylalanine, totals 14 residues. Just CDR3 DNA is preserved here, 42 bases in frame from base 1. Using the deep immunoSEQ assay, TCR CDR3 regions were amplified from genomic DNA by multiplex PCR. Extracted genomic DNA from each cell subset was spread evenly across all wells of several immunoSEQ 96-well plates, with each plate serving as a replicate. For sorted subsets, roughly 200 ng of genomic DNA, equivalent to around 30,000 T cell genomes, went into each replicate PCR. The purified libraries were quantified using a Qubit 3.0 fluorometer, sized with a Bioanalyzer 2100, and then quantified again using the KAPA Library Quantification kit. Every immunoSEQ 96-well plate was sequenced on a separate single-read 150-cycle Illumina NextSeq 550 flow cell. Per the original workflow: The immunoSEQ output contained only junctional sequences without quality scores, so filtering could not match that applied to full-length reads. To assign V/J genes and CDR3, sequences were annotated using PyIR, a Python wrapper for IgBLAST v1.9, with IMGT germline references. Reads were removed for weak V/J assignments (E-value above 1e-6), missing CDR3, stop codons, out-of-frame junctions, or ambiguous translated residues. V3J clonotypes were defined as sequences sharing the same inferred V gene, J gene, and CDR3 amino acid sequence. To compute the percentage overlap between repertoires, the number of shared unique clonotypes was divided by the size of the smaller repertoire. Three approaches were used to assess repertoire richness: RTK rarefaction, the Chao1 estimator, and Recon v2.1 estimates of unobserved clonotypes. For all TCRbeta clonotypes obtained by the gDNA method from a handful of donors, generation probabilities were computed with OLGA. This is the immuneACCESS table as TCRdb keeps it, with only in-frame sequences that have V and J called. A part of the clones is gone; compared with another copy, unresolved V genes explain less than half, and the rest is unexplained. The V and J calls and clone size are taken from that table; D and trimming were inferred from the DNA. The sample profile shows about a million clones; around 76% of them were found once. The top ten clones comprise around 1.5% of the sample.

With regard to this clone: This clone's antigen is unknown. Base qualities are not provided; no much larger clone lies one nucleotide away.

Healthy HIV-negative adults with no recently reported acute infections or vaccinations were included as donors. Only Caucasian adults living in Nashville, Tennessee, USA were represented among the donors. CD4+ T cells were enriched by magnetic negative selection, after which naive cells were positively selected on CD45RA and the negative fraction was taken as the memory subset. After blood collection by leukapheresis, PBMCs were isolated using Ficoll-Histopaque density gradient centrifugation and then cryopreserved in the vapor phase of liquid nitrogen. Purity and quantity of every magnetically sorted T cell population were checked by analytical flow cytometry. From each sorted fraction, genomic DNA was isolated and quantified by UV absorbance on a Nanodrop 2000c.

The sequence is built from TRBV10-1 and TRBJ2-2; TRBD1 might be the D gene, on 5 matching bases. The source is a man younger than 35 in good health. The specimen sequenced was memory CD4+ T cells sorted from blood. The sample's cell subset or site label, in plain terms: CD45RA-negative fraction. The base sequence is TGCGCCAGCAGCCTCCGACAGAGATCAGGGGAGCTGTTTTTT. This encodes CASSLRQRSGELFF.